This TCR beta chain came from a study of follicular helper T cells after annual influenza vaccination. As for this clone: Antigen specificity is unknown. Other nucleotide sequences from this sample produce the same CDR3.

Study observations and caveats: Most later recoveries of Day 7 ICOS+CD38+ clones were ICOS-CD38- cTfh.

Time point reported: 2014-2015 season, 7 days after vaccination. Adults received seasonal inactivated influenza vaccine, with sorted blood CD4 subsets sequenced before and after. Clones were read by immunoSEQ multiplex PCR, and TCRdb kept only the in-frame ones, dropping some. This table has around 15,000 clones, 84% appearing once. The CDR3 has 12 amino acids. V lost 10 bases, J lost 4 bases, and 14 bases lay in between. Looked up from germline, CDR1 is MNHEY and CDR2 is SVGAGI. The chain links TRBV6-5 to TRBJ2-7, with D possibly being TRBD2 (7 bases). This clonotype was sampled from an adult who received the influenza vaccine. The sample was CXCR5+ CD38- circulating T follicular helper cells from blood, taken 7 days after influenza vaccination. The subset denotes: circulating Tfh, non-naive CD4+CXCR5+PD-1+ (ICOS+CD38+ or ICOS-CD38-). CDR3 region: CATHGGLYEQYF. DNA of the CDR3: TGTGCCACCCACGGGGGGCTATACGAGCAGTACTTC.